One and the same sample provided the 31 T cell receptor beta chains below, sequenced in a study of OX40 agonist ivuxolimab in advanced cancers. The table came from immunoSEQ multiplex PCR; TCRdb's copy has only in-frame clones and leaves some out. Of over 55,000 clones in the sample, more than 80% were seen once. The sequenced sample was CD4+ or CD8+ T cells sorted from blood, obtained in a trial of the OX40 agonist ivuxolimab. Source of these receptors: an adult with an advanced solid tumor such as melanoma, head and neck, liver or kidney cancer.

V usage is TRBV10-3 and J usage is TRBJ2-6, with a tentative D call TRBD2 (5 bases). CDR3 length: 17 residues. Germline assignment: CDR1 ENHRY and CDR2 SYGVKD. Trimming shortened V by 2 bases and J by 2 bases, and 13 bases separated the two germline ends. The CDR3 sequence: CAISEDPPRAGANVLTF. The DNA for the CDR3 is TGTGCCATCAGTGAGGATCCCCCGAGGGCTGGGGCCAACGTCCTGACTTTC.

This clone was observed once. The chain has TRBV9 and TRBJ1-2, with 7 bases aligning to TRBD1. J was trimmed by 5 bases and V by 4 bases; bases with no gene match: 5. Germline CDR1 and CDR2: SGDLS and YYNGEE. The CDR3 runs 13 residues. The CDR3 nucleotides are TGTGCCAGCAGCCCCGGGACAGCTTATGGCTACACCTTC. Translated: CASSPGTAYGYTF.

The rearrangement links TRBV4-3 to TRBJ1-2; a weak D match, TRBD1 (6 bases). The ends were cut back, 3 bases at V and 5 bases at J, with 16 bases in the middle. Germline-derived CDR1 and CDR2 are LGHNA and YSLEER. This CDR3 region has 15 residues. The chain's CDR3 is CASSQIGGAGYGYTF. The CDR3 DNA reads TGCGCCAGCAGCCAGATAGGGGGGGCAGGGTATGGCTACACCTTC.

The V gene is TRBV28, the J gene TRBJ2-7; 9 nucleotides agree with TRBD1. Germline V lookup: CDR1 MDHEN, CDR2 SYDVKM. V shed 6 bases, J shed 2 bases, and the junction held 11 bases outside the gene matches. The CDR3 is 16 residues long. CDR3 nucleotide sequence: TGTGCCAGCAGCCCCGGGACAGGGAAGATCCCCTACGAGCAGTACTTC. It specifies CASSPGTGKIPYEQYF.

The V and J genes are TRBV9 and TRBJ2-1; 9 nucleotides agree with TRBD2. Germline V gene data show CDR1 as SGDLS and CDR2 as YYNGEE. The CDR3 covers 16 residues. The J segment lost 3 bases and the V segment lost 2 bases, leaving 6 bases of the junction unmatched. The CDR3 DNA reads TGTGCCAGCAGCGTTTTAGCGGGAGCCCTCTACAATGAGCAGTTCTTC. The encoded protein is CASSVLAGALYNEQFF.

This rearrangement joins TRBV6-5 to TRBJ1-4; D unresolved. CDR3 length: 14 amino acids. CDR1 and CDR2 (germline): MNHEY, SVGAGI. V lost 5 bases, J lost 4 bases, and 11 bases lay in between. CDR3 nucleotides: TGTGCCAGCAGTAGCGTTCGGGTTAATGAAAAACTGTTTTTT. Translated: CASSSVRVNEKLFF.

The chain recombines TRBV2 with TRBJ2-1; no clear D gene. The germline CDR1 and CDR2 sequences are SNHLY and FYNNEI. This CDR3 region has 15 residues. V was shortened by 2 bases and J by 4 bases, with 12 bases between the two germline ends. DNA of the CDR3: TGTGCCAGCAGTGAAAGAGTCACAGAGTACAATGAGCAGTTCTTC. Translated: CASSERVTEYNEQFF.

J is TRBJ1-3 and V is TRBV29-1; no firm D call. Germline V gene sequence: CDR1 SQVTM, CDR2 ANQGSEA. V shed 1 base and J shed 3 bases, with 4 bases lying between them. The CDR3 spans 12 residues. CDR3 bases: TGCAGCGTTGAAGGTGGTGGAAACACCATATATTTT. It is translated as CSVEGGGNTIYF.

The chain carries TRBV5-1 and TRBJ2-3; maybe TRBD2 (6 bases). With 5 bases removed from V and 6 bases from J, the gap between germline ends came to 13 bases. CDR3 length equals 13 residues. Germline V gene sequence: CDR1 SGHRS, CDR2 YFSETQ. The CDR3 loop reads CASRPGSVDTQYF. CDR3 coding DNA: TGCGCCAGCAGGCCCGGGAGTGTGGATACGCAGTATTTT.

The chain employs TRBV18 and TRBJ1-5, with D possibly being TRBD1 (6 bases). CDR1 KGHSH and CDR2 LQKENI come from the germline V gene. With 2 bases removed from V and 4 bases from J, the gap between germline ends came to 15 bases. The CDR3 length is 16 residues. The DNA for the CDR3 is TGTGCCAGCTCACCATTTGGTGCAGGGACAAATCAGCCCCAGCATTTT. Translating gives CASSPFGAGTNQPQHF.

The V gene is TRBV7-3, the J gene TRBJ2-3; D call uncertain. V gave up 1 base and J gave up 4 bases, with 9 bases separating them. CDR3 length: 14 amino acids. Germline assignment: CDR1 SGHTA and CDR2 FQGTGA. This chain's CDR3 is CASSLNGLPDTQYF. The DNA of the CDR3 is TGTGCCAGCAGCTTAAACGGCCTCCCAGATACGCAGTATTTT.

V gene TRBV18 combines with J gene TRBJ2-3; D could derive from TRBD1 or TRBD2 (5 bases each). Germline values: CDR1 KGHSH, CDR2 LQKENI. CDR3 length: 15 residues. V was pared by 5 bases and J by 2 bases, with 14 bases between. The CDR3: CASSMGEGNTDTQYF. The CDR3 DNA reads as TGTGCCAGCTCAATGGGGGAAGGGAACACAGATACGCAGTATTTT.

The chain combines TRBV2 with TRBJ2-7, with D possibly matching TRBD1 (6 bases). The CDR3 consists of 14 residues. In germline, CDR1 is SNHLY, CDR2 FYNNEI. Trimming took off 4 bases at V and 1 base at J, with 11 bases between the two ends. The CDR3 loop reads CASSARTASYEQYF. The CDR3 coding sequence is TGTGCCAGCAGTGCCAGGACAGCGTCCTACGAGCAGTACTTC.

The rearrangement joins TRBV7-2 to TRBJ2-5; 8 bases line up with TRBD1. Per germline, CDR1 SGHTA and CDR2 FQGNSA. This CDR3 region has 16 residues. Losses at the gene ends were 5 bases for V and 5 bases for J; bases not matched to a gene: 13. The CDR3 DNA reads as TGTGCCAGCAGCCGCATAACCTCAGGGGGCTGGGAGACCCAGTACTTC. Amino acid sequence: CASSRITSGGWETQYF.

This rearrangement joins TRBV2 to TRBJ2-2; TRBD2 matches at 7 bases. Losses at the gene ends were 8 bases for V and 6 bases for J; bases not matched to a gene: 6. CDR1 is SNHLY, CDR2 FYNNEI, per germline. The CDR3 is 13 amino acids. CDR3 bases: TGTGCCAGCGTTTGGCGGGAGTCCGGGGAGCTGTTTTTT. It translates to CASVWRESGELFF.

J is TRBJ1-4 and V is TRBV19; 12 positions agree with TRBD1. CDR1 LNHDA and CDR2 SQIVND come from the germline V gene (reference sequence). V trimming: 4 bases; J trimming: 2 bases; junction bases outside the gene matches: 8. The CDR3 spans 18 residues. CDR3 bases: TGTGCCAGTAGTAAAGGGACAGGGGGCGCCGGGACTAATGAAAAACTGTTTTTT. This sequence encodes CASSKGTGGAGTNEKLFF.

CDR3 region: CASSPRQGVTEAFF. The CDR3 DNA reads as TGTGCCAGCTCACCGCGACAGGGGGTCACTGAAGCTTTCTTT. The V and J genes are TRBV18 and TRBJ1-1, with 9 bases aligning to TRBD1. V dropped 3 bases and J dropped 4; count of bases not matched to a gene: 3. CDR1 and CDR2 from the germline V gene are KGHSH and LQKENI. CDR3 length equals 14 residues.

This clone was counted a single time. This rearrangement joins TRBV19 to TRBJ2-1; D gene uncertain. Trimming took 1 base from V and 5 from J, leaving 6 bases between them. Germline values: CDR1 LNHDA, CDR2 SQIVND (reference sequence). The CDR3 spans 13 residues. The DNA of the CDR3 is TGTGCCAGTAGTATAGGTAGCAACAATGAGCAGTTCTTC. Its protein is CASSIGSNNEQFF.

This clone has only one observation. J is TRBJ2-3 and V is TRBV7-2; 9 bases are shared with TRBD2. After removal of 6 bases from V and 7 bases from J, the junction contained 11 bases not matched to a gene. Per the germline V gene, CDR1 is SGHTA and CDR2 is FQGNSA. The CDR3 runs to 15 residues. The CDR3 here is CASRTTAGGGHTQYF. DNA for the CDR3: TGTGCCAGCAGGACGACGGCGGGAGGGGGGCATACGCAGTATTTT. Full variable domain (outside the CDR3, taken from reference TRBV7-2 and TRBJ2-3): GAGVSQSPSNKVTEKGKDVELRCDPISGHTALYWYRQSLGQGLEFLIYFQGNSAPDKSGLPSDRFSAERTGGSVSTLTIQRTQQEDSAVYLCASRTTAGGGHTQYFGPGTRLTVL.

This chain joins TRBV10-3 and TRBJ1-5; 7 bases agree with TRBD1. This CDR3 comprises 14 residues. Germline assignment: CDR1 ENHRY and CDR2 SYGVKD. Unmatched junction bases numbered 8, after V lost 7 bases and J lost 5 bases. The CDR3 loop reads CAITPDREYQPQHF. DNA for the CDR3: TGTGCCATCACTCCAGACAGGGAATATCAGCCCCAGCATTTT.

J is TRBJ1-1 and V is TRBV28; D uncertain. V dropped 2 bases and J dropped 11 bases, with 9 bases sitting between them. Germline V gene sequence: CDR1 MDHEN, CDR2 SYDVKM. There are 11 residues in the CDR3. The CDR3 here is CASSLRDEAFF. CDR3 nucleotides: TGTGCCAGCAGTTTAAGGGATGAGGCTTTCTTT.

The rearrangement links TRBV30 to TRBJ2-3; D not certain. CDR1 and CDR2 from the germline V gene are GTSNPN and SVGIG (reference sequence). CDR3 length equals 11 residues. Between the trimmed V and J ends, which lost 2 bases and 3 bases, there was a span of 3 bases. The CDR3 reads CAWSRTDTQYF. CDR3 nucleotides: TGTGCCTGGAGTCGGACAGATACGCAGTATTTT.

This chain joins TRBV18 and TRBJ2-2; 11 bases fit TRBD1. This CDR3 is built from 16 residues. J lost 3 bases, V lost 3 bases, and 3 bases had no gene match. Germline CDR1 KGHSH, CDR2 LQKENI. Here the CDR3 reads CASSPPGQGDTGELFF. The CDR3 nucleotides are TGTGCCAGCTCACCTCCGGGACAGGGGGACACCGGGGAGCTGTTTTTT.

The chain recombines TRBV27 with TRBJ2-5; D gene ambiguous. The CDR3 has 10 residues. V was shortened by 8 bases and J by 4 bases, with 5 bases between the two germline ends. Germline-derived CDR1 and CDR2 are MNHEY and SMNVEV (reference sequence). CDR3 in amino acids: CASPGETQYF. For the CDR3, the DNA is TGTGCCAGCCCCGGAGAGACCCAGTACTTC.

This chain joins TRBV15 and TRBJ2-3, with a weak D call TRBD2 (5 bases). Trimming removed 0 bases at V and 3 bases at J, with 16 bases between. CDR3 length: 17 residues. CDR1 and CDR2 (germline): LNHNV, YYDKDF (reference sequence). The CDR3 reads CATSRDDGPGGTDTQYF. The CDR3, as DNA: TGTGCCACCAGCAGAGATGACGGACCCGGAGGAACAGATACGCAGTATTTT.

This chain connects TRBV4-3 to TRBJ2-2; a weak D match, TRBD1 (6 bases). Germline values: CDR1 LGHNA, CDR2 YSLEER. V shed 4 bases and J shed 6 bases, with 12 bases lying between them. The CDR3 is 14 amino acids. DNA for the CDR3: TGCGCCAGCAGCCTTAGGGGGAGTTCCGGGGAGCTGTTTTTT. Translating it yields CASSLRGSSGELFF.

The chain joins TRBV9 to TRBJ1-1; D not certain. This CDR3 has 15 amino acids. Trimming removed 1 base at V and 1 base at J, with 11 bases between. Germline V CDR1 and CDR2: SGDLS, YYNGEE. The CDR3 DNA follows: TGTGCCAGCAGCGTAAACCTACAGCAGAACACTGAAGCTTTCTTT. This encodes CASSVNLQQNTEAFF.

This clone was counted a single time. The chain links TRBV28 to TRBJ2-3; possibly TRBD2 for D (5 bases). V gave up 5 bases and J gave up 10 bases, with 16 bases separating them. This CDR3 contains 13 residues. Germline V gene lookup returns CDR1 MDHEN and CDR2 SYDVKM. The CDR3 nucleotides are TGTGCCAGCAGTGAGGGAGTTCCCCCCCCGCAGTATTTT. Residues: CASSEGVPPPQYF.

The CDR3 here is CASPIDSNQPQHF. The CDR3 DNA reads as TGTGCCAGCCCCATTGATAGCAATCAGCCCCAGCATTTT. This chain connects TRBV6-6 to TRBJ1-5; D is unresolved. Germline CDR1 is MNHNY and CDR2 is SVGAGI (reference sequence). The CDR3 has 13 residues. V lost 8 bases, J lost 0 bases, and 8 bases lay in between.

The rearrangement links TRBV7-3 to TRBJ2-1; 13 bases fit TRBD2. Germline V CDR1 and CDR2: SGHTA, FQGTGA. Unmatched junction bases numbered 9, after V lost 5 bases and J lost 5 bases. The CDR3 contains 17 residues. CDR3 amino acids: CASSRTPGTSGNNEQFF. CDR3 bases: TGTGCCAGCAGCCGGACCCCCGGGACTAGCGGGAACAATGAGCAGTTCTTC.

The sample holds a few counts of this clone. The V and J genes are TRBV27 and TRBJ1-5; D is ambiguous. Germline V gives CDR1 MNHEY, CDR2 SMNVEV (reference sequence). V was trimmed by 2 bases and J by 3 bases, leaving 8 bases between them. The CDR3 runs to 14 residues. The CDR3 is CASSLVAHNQPQHF. Here the CDR3 DNA reads TGTGCCAGCAGTTTAGTGGCCCACAATCAGCCCCAGCATTTT.